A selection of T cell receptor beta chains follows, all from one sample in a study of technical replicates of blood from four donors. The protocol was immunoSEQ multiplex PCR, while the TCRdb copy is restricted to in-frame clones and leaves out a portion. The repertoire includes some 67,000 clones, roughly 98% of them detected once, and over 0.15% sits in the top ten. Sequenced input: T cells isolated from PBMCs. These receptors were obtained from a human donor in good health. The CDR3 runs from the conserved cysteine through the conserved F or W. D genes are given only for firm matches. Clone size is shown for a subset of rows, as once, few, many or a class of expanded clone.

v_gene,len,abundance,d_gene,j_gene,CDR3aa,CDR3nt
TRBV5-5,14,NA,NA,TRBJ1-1,CASSLRGQHTEAFF,TGTGCCAGCAGCTTGCGAGGGCAACACACTGAAGCTTTCTTT
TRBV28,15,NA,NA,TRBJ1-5,CASSAGIGLSQPQHF,TGTGCCAGCAGTGCCGGGATCGGACTATCTCAGCCCCAGCATTTT
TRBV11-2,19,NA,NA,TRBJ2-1,CASSLVSVGPPSSYNEQFF,TGTGCCAGCAGCTTAGTGTCGGTTGGTCCCCCGAGCTCCTACAATGAGCAGTTCTTC
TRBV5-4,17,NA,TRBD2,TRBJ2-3,CASSIPTSASETDTQYF,TGTGCCAGCAGCATCCCGACTAGCGCATCCGAGACAGATACGCAGTATTTT
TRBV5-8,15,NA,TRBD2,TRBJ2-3,CASSLAGQRGDTQYF,TGTGCCAGCAGCTTGGCCGGGCAGCGGGGTGATACGCAGTATTTT
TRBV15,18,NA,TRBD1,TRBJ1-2,CATSRGADRGLLHYGYTF,TGTGCCACCAGCAGAGGGGCGGACAGGGGGCTTTTGCACTATGGCTACACCTTC
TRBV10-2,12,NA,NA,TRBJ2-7,CASSAGTYEQYF,TGCGCCAGCAGTGCAGGGACCTACGAGCAGTACTTC
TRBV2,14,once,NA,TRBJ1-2,CASSEQGGDYGYTF,TGTGCCAGCAGTGAACAGGGAGGGGACTATGGCTACACCTTC
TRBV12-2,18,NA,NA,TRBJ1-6,CASRGWTASSSYNSPLHF,TGTGCAAGTCGGGGCTGGACAGCCTCGAGCTCCTATAATTCACCCCTCCACTTT
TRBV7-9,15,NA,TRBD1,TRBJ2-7,CASSADRDRPYEQYF,TGTGCCAGCAGCGCCGATAGGGACAGACCCTACGAGCAGTACTTC
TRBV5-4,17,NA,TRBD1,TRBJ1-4,CASSLEQGAGRNEKLFF,TGTGCCAGCAGCTTGGAACAGGGGGCCGGGCGTAACGAAAAACTGTTTTTT
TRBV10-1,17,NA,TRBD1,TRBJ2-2,CASSGGDRGANTGELFF,TGCGCCAGCAGTGGAGGGGACAGGGGGGCGAACACCGGGGAGCTGTTTTTT
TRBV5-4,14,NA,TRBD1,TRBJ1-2,CASSFPGTAYGYTF,TGTGCCAGCAGCTTCCCCGGGACAGCCTATGGCTACACCTTC
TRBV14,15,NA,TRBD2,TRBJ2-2,CASSQGREDTGELFF,TGTGCCAGCAGCCAAGGGCGGGAGGACACCGGGGAGCTGTTTTTT
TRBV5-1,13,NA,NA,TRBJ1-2,CASSLMTGYGYTF,TGCGCCAGCAGCTTGATGACAGGCTATGGCTACACCTTC
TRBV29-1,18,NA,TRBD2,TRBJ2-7,CSVPSPSSGGGSSYEQYF,TGCAGCGTCCCTTCCCCGTCTAGCGGGGGGGGCAGCTCCTACGAGCAGTACTTC
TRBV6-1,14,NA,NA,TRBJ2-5,CASNIRRIQETQYF,TGTGCCAGCAACATACGGCGGATCCAAGAGACCCAGTACTTC
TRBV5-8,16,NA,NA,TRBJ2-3,CASSWEDRPSTDTQYF,TGTGCCAGCAGCTGGGAGGACCGTCCTAGCACAGATACGCAGTATTTT